These 25 T cell receptor beta chains were sequenced from one sample in a study of graft-versus-host responses after intestinal transplantation. Their antigens remain unidentified. The data were produced by immunoSEQ multiplex PCR, yet TCRdb's version contains in-frame clones alone and is incomplete. The table has some 120,000 clones, approximately 90% seen once. The material was unstimulated CD4+ T cells sorted from spleen or lymph node cells, obtained before intestinal transplant. The receptor set was obtained from a human donor who received an intestinal transplant.

In DNA form, the CDR3 reads TGTGCCAGCAGCTTTCCCGACTCCTACGAGCAGTACTTC. Protein: CASSFPDSYEQYF. V usage is TRBV7-9 and J usage is TRBJ2-5; no definite D call. The better agreement between TRBJ2-7 and the DNA end casts doubt on the J call. The germline V gene encodes CDR1 SEHNR and CDR2 FQNEAQ (reference sequence). This CDR3 is built from 13 residues.

This chain uses TRBV10-3 with TRBJ2-7; D uncertain. The V gene lost 2 bases and the J gene lost 4 bases, with 15 bases spanning the gap. The CDR3 is 15 amino acids. CDR1 and CDR2 (germline): ENHRY, SYGVKD. Here the CDR3 reads CAISEGQAGGYEQYF. CDR3 coding DNA: TGTGCCATCAGTGAGGGGCAGGCCGGTGGGTACGAGCAGTACTTC.

J is TRBJ2-5 and V is TRBV2, with 8 bases lining up with TRBD2. The germline V gene encodes CDR1 SNHLY and CDR2 FYNNEI. V was pared by 4 bases and J by 4 bases, with 14 bases of the junction left unmatched. The CDR3 covers 17 residues. The DNA for the CDR3 is TGTGCCAGCAGTGGGGGCAGAGGGAGCGGGGGTTCAGAGACCCAGTACTTC. Translated: CASSGGRGSGGSETQYF.

The chain links TRBV6-6 to TRBJ1-1, with 7 bases that match TRBD1. The CDR3 covers 14 residues. Germline CDR1 is MNHNY and CDR2 is SVGAGI (reference sequence). Trimming at V came to 6 bases and at J to 2 bases, leaving 6 bases not matched to a gene. CDR3 amino acids: CASRLQGYNTEAFF. The CDR3 DNA reads TGTGCCAGCAGACTACAGGGGTACAACACTGAAGCTTTCTTT.

The J gene is TRBJ1-2, the V gene TRBV4-1; 10 bases are a match to TRBD1. The CDR3 extends over 17 amino acids. Germline CDR1 is MGHRA and CDR2 is YSYEKL. The V and J ends lost 3 bases and 0 bases, in that order; junction bases with no gene match: 7. CDR3 bases: TGCGCCAGCAGCCATAGGACAGGGGGTACAGCTAACTATGGCTACACCTTC. The encoded protein is CASSHRTGGTANYGYTF.

The genes are TRBV5-4 and TRBJ2-5; 12 nucleotides line up with TRBD2. With V trimmed by 4 bases and J by 1 base, 2 bases remained unmatched. CDR1 and CDR2 from the germline V gene are SGHNT and YYREEE (reference sequence). This CDR3 has 15 amino acids. CDR3 residues: CASSPGLAGQETQYF. As DNA, the CDR3 is TGTGCCAGCAGCCCGGGACTAGCGGGCCAAGAGACCCAGTACTTC.

The gene calls are TRBV28 and TRBJ1-5, with TRBD1 matching over 8 bases. The CDR3 covers 15 residues. J lost 6 bases, V lost 4 bases, and 8 bases had no gene match. Germline-derived CDR1 and CDR2 are MDHEN and SYDVKM. The CDR3 DNA sequence: TGTGCCAGCAGTTCCCGACAGGGGTCTGTTCAGCCCCAGCATTTT. This codes for CASSSRQGSVQPQHF.

This chain links TRBV2 with TRBJ2-3, with TRBD2 identical over 8 bases. Germline lookup yields CDR1 SNHLY and CDR2 FYNNEI. J gave up 2 bases and V 10 bases, and 5 bases lay outside the gene matches. The CDR3 runs to 13 residues. The CDR3 sequence: CATTSGFTDTQYF. CDR3 in DNA: TGTGCCACCACTAGCGGATTCACAGATACGCAGTATTTT.

This chain connects TRBV6-5 to TRBJ1-6; 7 positions match TRBD1. V shed 4 bases, J shed 0 bases, and the junction held 0 bases outside the gene matches. CDR1 and CDR2 (germline): MNHEY, SVGAGI. This CDR3 is built from 15 residues. CDR3 residues: CASSWDSSYNSPLHF. DNA of the CDR3: TGTGCCAGCAGTTGGGACAGCTCCTATAATTCACCCCTCCACTTT.

Comment on this clone: Germline is not matched at one junction end, which may reflect a read error. V usage is TRBV11-2 and J usage is TRBJ2-2; 8 bases are a match to TRBD2. Germline loops: CDR1 SGHAT, CDR2 FQNNGV. The CDR3 has 15 amino acids. The CDR3, as DNA: TGTGCCAGCAGCCCGGGGGGGGCGAAAACCGGGGAGCTGTTTTTT. Encoded protein: CASSPGGAKTGELFF.

The CDR3 region has the DNA TGTGCCACCAGCAGAGCCGAGACCCCGAGGACCGGGGAGCTGTTTTTT. Its protein is CATSRAETPRTGELFF. The chain uses TRBV15 and TRBJ2-2; D is uncertain. V lost 1 base to trimming and J lost 5 bases, with 14 bases between them. The CDR3 runs 16 residues. Germline loops: CDR1 LNHNV, CDR2 YYDKDF (reference sequence).

The V call is TRBV5-6, the J call TRBJ2-5, with a tentative D call TRBD2 (5 bases). The CDR3 contains 17 residues. Trimming shortened V by 4 bases and J by 5 bases, and 24 bases separated the two germline ends. Looked up from germline, CDR1 is SGHDT and CDR2 is YYEEEE. The CDR3 loop reads CASSPGALAYGGETQYF. The CDR3 nucleotides are TGTGCCAGCAGCCCCGGCGCCCTAGCCTACGGCGGGGAGACCCAGTACTTC.

V gene TRBV2 combines with J gene TRBJ1-6, with D maybe TRBD1 (6 bases). The CDR3 is made up of 15 amino acids. Trimming pared 6 bases from V and 12 bases from J, leaving 21 bases between. Germline V lookup: CDR1 SNHLY, CDR2 FYNNEI. CDR3 residues: CASSDLTGFSGPLHF. The DNA for the CDR3 is TGTGCCAGCAGCGATCTGACAGGTTTTAGTGGACCCCTCCACTTT.

The chain has TRBV28 and TRBJ2-7; TRBD1 matches 12 bases. V shed 7 bases, J shed 7 bases, and the junction held 11 bases outside the gene matches. The germline CDR1 and CDR2 sequences are MDHEN and SYDVKM. This CDR3 has 15 residues. In nucleotides, the CDR3 is TGTGCCAGCACCTACTGGGGACAGGGGGCATTGGAGCAGTACTTC. This gives the protein CASTYWGQGALEQYF.

This clone was seen a handful of times. The chain links TRBV6-1 to TRBJ1-5; 8 nucleotides line up with TRBD1. This CDR3 comprises 17 residues. V was clipped by 2 bases and J by 7 bases; unmatched bases: 13. Germline V lookup: CDR1 MNHNS, CDR2 SASEGT. CDR3 loop: CASSEMLGTAGGQPQHF. In nucleotides, the CDR3 is TGTGCCAGCAGTGAAATGCTTGGGACTGCAGGGGGCCAGCCCCAGCATTTT.

This sequence joins TRBV6-5 and TRBJ2-6, with D uncertain. The V end lost 7 bases, the J end lost 0 bases, and 4 bases lay between the germline ends. CDR3 length: 13 residues. The germline V gene has CDR1 MNHEY and CDR2 SVGAGI. As DNA, the CDR3 is TGTGCCAGCACGTTCTCTGGGGCCAACGTCCTGACTTTC. Its protein is CASTFSGANVLTF.

V usage is TRBV4-3 and J usage is TRBJ2-1, with a weak D call TRBD2 (5 bases). This CDR3 contains 16 residues. Germline lookup yields CDR1 LGHNA and CDR2 YSLEER. Trimming shortened V by 4 bases and J by 1 base, and 14 bases separated the two germline ends. The CDR3 region has the DNA TGCGCCAGCAGCCTAGAGACGGGGAAGTCCTACAATGAGCAGTTCTTC. Protein sequence: CASSLETGKSYNEQFF.

The chain recombines TRBV10-3 with TRBJ2-7; 14 positions match TRBD2. The J segment lost 3 bases and the V segment lost 3 bases, leaving 16 bases of the junction unmatched. This CDR3 is built from 20 residues. Germline V CDR1 and CDR2: ENHRY, SYGVKD. In nucleotides, the CDR3 is TGTGCCATCAGTGACCCCGGGGGACTAGCGGGGGCCAGAAACCTCTACGAGCAGTACTTC. As protein: CAISDPGGLAGARNLYEQYF.

V is TRBV9 and J is TRBJ2-5; TRBD1 matches 10 bases. The CDR3 consists of 16 residues. Germline V gene sequence: CDR1 SGDLS, CDR2 YYNGEE. V was clipped by 2 bases and J by 4 bases; unmatched bases: 8. The CDR3 DNA is TGTGCCAGCAGCGTTACGCACGGGACAGGGGTAGAGACCCAGTACTTC. Amino acid sequence: CASSVTHGTGVETQYF.

This clone was recorded only once. The chain is built from TRBV11-3 and TRBJ2-1, with 9 bases lining up with TRBD1. The CDR3 extends over 13 amino acids. CDR1 SGHNT and CDR2 YENEEA come from the germline V gene. V dropped 5 bases and J dropped 7; count of bases not matched to a gene: 3. The CDR3 DNA reads TGTGCCAGCAGCAAGGACAGGGGTAATGAGCAGTTCTTC. This encodes CASSKDRGNEQFF.

In nucleotides, the CDR3 is TGTGCCAGCAGCCGCGGGACTAGCGGGGGGAAGAGAGATACGCAGTATTTT. This translates into CASSRGTSGGKRDTQYF. This rearrangement joins TRBV7-2 to TRBJ2-3, with 15 bases fitting TRBD2. Trimming took 5 bases from V and 5 from J; bases not matched to a gene: 8. In germline, CDR1 is SGHTA, CDR2 FQGNSA. The CDR3 sequence is 17 residues long.

This clone was observed a few times. The V call is TRBV15, the J call TRBJ1-6; the D gene is possibly TRBD1 (5 bases). Germline V gene data show CDR1 as LNHNV and CDR2 as YYDKDF (reference sequence). The CDR3 spans 12 residues. Trimming took 4 bases from V and 12 from J, leaving 10 bases between them. The CDR3 sequence: CATSTGGLPLHF. CDR3 nucleotide sequence: TGTGCCACCAGCACGGGGGGGTTACCCCTCCACTTT.

This rearrangement joins TRBV5-7 to TRBJ2-7, with 8 bases that match TRBD2. TRBV5-7 is an ORF; its function is uncertain. The CDR3 totals 14 residues. V trimming: 2 bases; J trimming: 6 bases; junction bases outside the gene matches: 7. The CDR3 DNA reads as TGTGCCAGCAGCTTAGGGGGACTAGTAGGCGAGCAGTACTTC. This gives the protein CASSLGGLVGEQYF.

V usage is TRBV6-5 and J usage is TRBJ2-2; D might be TRBD2 (6 bases). V was clipped by 4 bases and J by 2 bases, with 14 bases between them. This CDR3 contains 16 residues. Germline V gene lookup returns CDR1 MNHEY and CDR2 SVGAGI. The CDR3 here is CASSCTSPINTGELFF. CDR3 DNA sequence: TGTGCCAGCAGTTGTACTAGCCCAATTAACACCGGGGAGCTGTTTTTT.

CDR3 coding DNA: TGTGCCAGCAGCGTACAGGGAAGTACCAATGAGCAGTTCTTC. Translation gives CASSVQGSTNEQFF. The V and J genes are TRBV9 and TRBJ2-1; tentatively, D is TRBD1 (5 bases). The CDR3 runs 14 residues. V lost 1 base and J lost 6, with 11 bases in between. Looked up from germline, CDR1 is SGDLS and CDR2 is YYNGEE.